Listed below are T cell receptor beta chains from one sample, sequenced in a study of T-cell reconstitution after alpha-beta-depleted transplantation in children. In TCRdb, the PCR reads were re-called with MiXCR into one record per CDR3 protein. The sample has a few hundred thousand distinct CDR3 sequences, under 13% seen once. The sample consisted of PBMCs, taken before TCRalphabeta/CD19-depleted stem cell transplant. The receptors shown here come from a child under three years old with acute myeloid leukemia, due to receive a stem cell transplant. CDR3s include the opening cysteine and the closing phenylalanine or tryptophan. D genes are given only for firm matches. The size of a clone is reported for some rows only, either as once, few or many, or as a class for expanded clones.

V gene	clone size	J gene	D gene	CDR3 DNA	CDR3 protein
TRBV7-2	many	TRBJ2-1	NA	TGTGCCAGCAGCCCTCGAATGAGGCAGTTCTTC	CASSPRMRQFF
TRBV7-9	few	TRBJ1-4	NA	TGTGCCAGCAGCTCCAGGAGGGCAACTAATGAAAAACTGTTTTTT	CASSSRRATNEKLFF
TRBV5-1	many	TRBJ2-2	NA	TGCGCCAGCACCCTGGCCCCGTCTCAAAGGGAGCTGTTTTTT	CASTLAPSQRELFF
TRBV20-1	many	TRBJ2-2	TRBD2	TGCAGTGCTAGCGGGACTAGCGCGGCCGGGGAGCTGTTTTTT	CSASGTSAAGELFF
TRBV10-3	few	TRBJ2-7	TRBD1	TGTGCCATCAGTGAGGGACAGGGTGTATACGAGCAGTACTTC	CAISEGQGVYEQYF
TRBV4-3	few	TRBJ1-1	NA	TGCGCCAGCAGCCAAGTTGCCGCCAGGGGCACTGAAGCTTTCTTT	CASSQVAARGTEAFF
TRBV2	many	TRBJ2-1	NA	TGTGCCAGCAGTGGACCCTACAATGAGCAGTTCTTC	CASSGPYNEQFF
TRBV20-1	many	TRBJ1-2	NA	TGCAGTGCTAGAGATCCCGGGGACTATGGCTACACCTTC	CSARDPGDYGYTF
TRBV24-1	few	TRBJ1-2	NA	TGTGCCACCAGTGATGCAGGGCAAGCTAACTATGGCTACACCTTC	CATSDAGQANYGYTF
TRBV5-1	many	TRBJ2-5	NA	TGCGCCAGCCGCAAGGAGGAGACCCAGTACTTC	CASRKEETQYF
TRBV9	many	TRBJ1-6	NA	TGTGCCAGCAGCGTGACACCAAATAATTCACCCCTCCACTTT	CASSVTPNNSPLHF
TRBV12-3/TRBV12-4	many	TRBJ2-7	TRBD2	TGTGCCAGCAGTATAGCGGGAGGAAGATTGTACGAGCAGTACTTC	CASSIAGGRLYEQYF
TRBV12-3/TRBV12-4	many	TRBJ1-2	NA	TGTGCCAGCAGTTTCGGCGGCCACGCTAGCTATGGCTACACCTTC	CASSFGGHASYGYTF
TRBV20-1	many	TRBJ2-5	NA	TGCAGTGCTTCCAGGGGAGTTGAGACCCAGTACTTC	CSASRGVETQYF
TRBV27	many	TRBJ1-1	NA	TGTGCCAGCAGTTTAGGAGGGTCGGACACTGAAGCTTTCTTT	CASSLGGSDTEAFF
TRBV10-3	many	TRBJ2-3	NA	TGTGCCATCAGTGAGGCCGGGGGAGATACGCAGTATTTT	CAISEAGGDTQYF
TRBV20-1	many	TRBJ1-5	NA	TGCAGTGCTCCCGAACGGGGGAAGGATCAGCCCCAGCATTTT	CSAPERGKDQPQHF
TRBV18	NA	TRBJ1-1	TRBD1	TGTGCCAGCTCACCACAGGGGGCATTGAACACTGAAGCTTTCTTT	CASSPQGALNTEAFF
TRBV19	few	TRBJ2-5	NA	TGTGCCAGTAGGGTCTGGCAGGGTGGTGAGACCCAGTACTTC	CASRVWQGGETQYF
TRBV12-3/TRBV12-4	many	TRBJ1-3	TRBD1	TGTGCCAGCAGCTTGACAGGGGTTGGAAACACCATATATTTT	CASSLTGVGNTIYF
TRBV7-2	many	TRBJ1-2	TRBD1	TGTGCCAGCAGCTTAGAGAAGGGACAGGGGAGCTATGGCTACACCTTC	CASSLEKGQGSYGYTF
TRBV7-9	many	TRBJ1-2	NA	TGTGCCAGCAGCTTAGGGCAGGGATCTAACTATGGCTACACCTTC	CASSLGQGSNYGYTF
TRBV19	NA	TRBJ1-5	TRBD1	TGTGCCAGTAGCCTCGGGACAGCACTTAGCAATCAGCCCCAGCATTTT	CASSLGTALSNQPQHF
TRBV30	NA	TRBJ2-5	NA	TGTGCCTGGAGTGTGGGAGGGGGGAGCAAGACCCAGTACTTC	CAWSVGGGSKTQYF
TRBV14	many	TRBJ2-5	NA	TGTGCCAGCAGCCAGAGGGACTTACAAGAGACCCAGTACTTC	CASSQRDLQETQYF
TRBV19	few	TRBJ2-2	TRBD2	TGTGCCAGTAGACCGAGGAATAGCGGGGGAGGATTGGGCACCGGGGAGCTGTTTTTT	CASRPRNSGGGLGTGELFF
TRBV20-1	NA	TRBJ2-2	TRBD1	TGCAGTGCTAGGGGGGACAGAAGCACCGGGGAGCTGTTTTTT	CSARGDRSTGELFF
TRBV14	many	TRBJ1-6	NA	TGTGCCAGCAGCCTTGGGGCCTCTAATTCACCCCTCCACTTT	CASSLGASNSPLHF
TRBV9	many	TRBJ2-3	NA	TGTGCCAGCAGCCCATTTCATGATACGCAGTATTTT	CASSPFHDTQYF
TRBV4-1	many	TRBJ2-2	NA	TGCGCCAGCAGCCAAGTTGGTCTCTCCGGGGAGCTGTTTTTT	CASSQVGLSGELFF
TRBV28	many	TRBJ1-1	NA	TGTGCCAGCAGTCTGATCGGGCTGGAAAACACTGAAGCTTTCTTT	CASSLIGLENTEAFF